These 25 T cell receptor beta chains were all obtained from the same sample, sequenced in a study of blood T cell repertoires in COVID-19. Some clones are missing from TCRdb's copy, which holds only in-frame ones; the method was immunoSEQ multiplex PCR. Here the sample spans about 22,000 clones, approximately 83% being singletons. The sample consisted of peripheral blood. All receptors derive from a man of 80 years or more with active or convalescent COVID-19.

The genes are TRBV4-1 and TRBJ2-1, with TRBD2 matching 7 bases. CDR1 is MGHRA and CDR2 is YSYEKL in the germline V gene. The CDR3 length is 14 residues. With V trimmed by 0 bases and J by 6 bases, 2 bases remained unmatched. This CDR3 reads CASSQETGGNEQFF. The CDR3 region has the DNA TGCGCCAGCAGCCAAGAGACGGGGGGCAATGAGCAGTTCTTC.

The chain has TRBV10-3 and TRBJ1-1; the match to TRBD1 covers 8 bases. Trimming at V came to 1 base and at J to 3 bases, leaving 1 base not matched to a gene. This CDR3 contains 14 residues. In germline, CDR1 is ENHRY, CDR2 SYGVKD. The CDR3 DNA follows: TGTGCCATCAGTGAGTACAGGGGGGACACTGAAGCTTTCTTT. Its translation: CAISEYRGDTEAFF.

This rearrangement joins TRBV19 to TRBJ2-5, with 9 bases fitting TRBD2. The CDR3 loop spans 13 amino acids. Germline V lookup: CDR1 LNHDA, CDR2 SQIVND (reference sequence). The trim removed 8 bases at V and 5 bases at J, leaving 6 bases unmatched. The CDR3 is CASGLAYGETQYF. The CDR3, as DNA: TGTGCCAGTGGACTAGCGTACGGGGAGACCCAGTACTTC.

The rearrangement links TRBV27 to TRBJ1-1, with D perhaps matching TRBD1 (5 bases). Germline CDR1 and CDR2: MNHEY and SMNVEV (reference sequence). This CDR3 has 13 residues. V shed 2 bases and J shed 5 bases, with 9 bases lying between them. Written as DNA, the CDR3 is TGTGCCAGCAGTTTAAGGGGTCAGACTGAAGCTTTCTTT. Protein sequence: CASSLRGQTEAFF.

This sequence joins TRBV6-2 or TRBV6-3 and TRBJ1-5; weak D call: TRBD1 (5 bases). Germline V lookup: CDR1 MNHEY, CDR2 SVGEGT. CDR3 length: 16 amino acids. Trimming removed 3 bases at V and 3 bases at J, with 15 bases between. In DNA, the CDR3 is TGTGCCAGCAGTTATGCCCCAAGGGGCCACAATCAGCCCCAGCATTTT. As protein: CASSYAPRGHNQPQHF.

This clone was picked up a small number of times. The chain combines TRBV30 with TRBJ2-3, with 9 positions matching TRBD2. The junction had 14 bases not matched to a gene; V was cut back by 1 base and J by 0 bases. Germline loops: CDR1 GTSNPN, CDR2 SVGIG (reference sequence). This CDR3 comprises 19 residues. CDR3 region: CAWSGVGREGLFSTDTQYF. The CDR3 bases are TGTGCCTGGAGTGGGGTCGGGCGGGAGGGCCTCTTTAGCACAGATACGCAGTATTTT.

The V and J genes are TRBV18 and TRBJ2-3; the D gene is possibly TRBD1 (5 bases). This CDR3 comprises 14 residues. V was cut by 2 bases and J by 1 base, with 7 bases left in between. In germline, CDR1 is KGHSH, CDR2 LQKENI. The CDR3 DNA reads TGTGCCAGCTCACCAGGGGCGGGCACAGATACGCAGTATTTT. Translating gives CASSPGAGTDTQYF. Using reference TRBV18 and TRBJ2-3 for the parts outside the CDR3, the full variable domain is NAGVMQNPRHLVRRRGQEARLRCSPMKGHSHVYWYRQLPEEGLKFMVYLQKENIIDESGMPKERFSAEFPKEGPSILRIQQVVRGDSAAYFCASSPGAGTDTQYFGPGTRLTVL.

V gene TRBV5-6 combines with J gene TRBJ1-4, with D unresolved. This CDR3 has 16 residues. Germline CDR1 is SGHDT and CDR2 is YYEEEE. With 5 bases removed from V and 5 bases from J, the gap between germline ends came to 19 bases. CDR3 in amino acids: CASRLSGVGRNEKLFF. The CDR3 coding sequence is TGTGCCAGCAGATTGTCTGGGGTAGGGAGGAATGAAAAACTGTTTTTT.

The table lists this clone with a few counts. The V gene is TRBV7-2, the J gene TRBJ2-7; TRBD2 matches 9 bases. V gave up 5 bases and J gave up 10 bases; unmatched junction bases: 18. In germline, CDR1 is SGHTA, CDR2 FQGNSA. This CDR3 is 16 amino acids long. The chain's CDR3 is CASSHLAGSQRRFQYF. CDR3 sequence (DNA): TGTGCCAGCAGCCACCTAGCGGGGAGCCAGCGGCGATTTCAGTACTTC. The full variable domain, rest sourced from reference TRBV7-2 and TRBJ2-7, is GAGVSQSPSNKVTEKGKDVELRCDPISGHTALYWYRQSLGQGLEFLIYFQGNSAPDKSGLPSDRFSAERTGGSVSTLTIQRTQQEDSAVYLCASSHLAGSQRRFQYFGPGTRLTVT.

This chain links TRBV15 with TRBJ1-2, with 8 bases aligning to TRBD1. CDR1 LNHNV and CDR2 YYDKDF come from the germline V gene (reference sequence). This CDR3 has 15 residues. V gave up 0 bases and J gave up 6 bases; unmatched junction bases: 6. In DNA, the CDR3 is TGTGCCACCAGCAGAGATTTGGCAGGGGGCGATGGCTACACCTTC. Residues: CATSRDLAGGDGYTF.

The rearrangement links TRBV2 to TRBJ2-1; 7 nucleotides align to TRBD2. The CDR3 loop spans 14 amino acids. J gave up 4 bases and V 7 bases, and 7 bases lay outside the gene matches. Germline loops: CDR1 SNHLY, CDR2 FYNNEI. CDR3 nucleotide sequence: TGTGCCAGCATGAAGGAAGCGGGGTACAATGAGCAGTTCTTC. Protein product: CASMKEAGYNEQFF.

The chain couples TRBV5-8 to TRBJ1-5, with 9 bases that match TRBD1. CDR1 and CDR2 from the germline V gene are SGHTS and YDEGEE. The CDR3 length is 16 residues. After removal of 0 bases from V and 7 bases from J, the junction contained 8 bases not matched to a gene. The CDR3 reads CASSLGTGGLGQPQHF. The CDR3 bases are TGTGCCAGCAGCTTGGGTACAGGGGGCTTGGGACAGCCCCAGCATTTT.

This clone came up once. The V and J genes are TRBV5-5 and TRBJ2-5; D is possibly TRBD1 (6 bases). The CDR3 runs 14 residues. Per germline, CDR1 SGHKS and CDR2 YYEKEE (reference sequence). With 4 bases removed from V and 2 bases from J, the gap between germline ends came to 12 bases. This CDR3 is CASSRGTGQETQYF. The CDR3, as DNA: TGTGCCAGCAGCAGGGGGACGGGTCAAGAGACCCAGTACTTC.

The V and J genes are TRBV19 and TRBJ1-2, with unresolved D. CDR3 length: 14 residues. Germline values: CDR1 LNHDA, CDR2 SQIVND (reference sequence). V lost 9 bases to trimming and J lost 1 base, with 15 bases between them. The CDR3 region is CASHRGTFNYGYTF. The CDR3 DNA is TGTGCCAGCCACCGAGGAACCTTTAACTATGGCTACACCTTC.

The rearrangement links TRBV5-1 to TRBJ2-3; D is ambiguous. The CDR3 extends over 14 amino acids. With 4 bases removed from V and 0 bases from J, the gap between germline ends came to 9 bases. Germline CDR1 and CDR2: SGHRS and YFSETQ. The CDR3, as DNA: TGCGCCAGCAGCCTCACGGGTAGCACAGATACGCAGTATTTT. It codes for CASSLTGSTDTQYF.

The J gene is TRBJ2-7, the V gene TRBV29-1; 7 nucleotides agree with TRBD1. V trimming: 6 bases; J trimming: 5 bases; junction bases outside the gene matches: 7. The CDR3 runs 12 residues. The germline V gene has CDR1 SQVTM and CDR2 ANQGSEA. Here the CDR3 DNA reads TGCAGCGTCGAGCCACAGGGGAACGAGCAGTACTTC. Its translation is CSVEPQGNEQYF.

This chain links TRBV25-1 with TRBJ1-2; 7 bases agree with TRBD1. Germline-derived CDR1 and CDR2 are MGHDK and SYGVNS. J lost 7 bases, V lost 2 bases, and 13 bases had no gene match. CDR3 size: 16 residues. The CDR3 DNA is TGTGCCAGCAGTGAACCCTTACAGGGGCGGATGGCTGGCTACACCTTC. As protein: CASSEPLQGRMAGYTF.

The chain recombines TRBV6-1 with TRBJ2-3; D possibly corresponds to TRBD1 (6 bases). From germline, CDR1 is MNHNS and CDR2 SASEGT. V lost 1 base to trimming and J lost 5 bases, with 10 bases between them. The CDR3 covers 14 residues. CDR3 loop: CASSEDTGRDTQYF. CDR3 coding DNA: TGTGCCAGCAGTGAAGACACAGGGAGAGATACGCAGTATTTT.

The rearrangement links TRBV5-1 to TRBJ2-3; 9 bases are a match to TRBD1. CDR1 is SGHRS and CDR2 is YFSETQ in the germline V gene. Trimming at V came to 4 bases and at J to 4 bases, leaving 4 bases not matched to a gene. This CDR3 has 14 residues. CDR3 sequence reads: CASSVDRGSDTQYF. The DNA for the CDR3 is TGCGCCAGCAGCGTGGACAGGGGCTCAGATACGCAGTATTTT.

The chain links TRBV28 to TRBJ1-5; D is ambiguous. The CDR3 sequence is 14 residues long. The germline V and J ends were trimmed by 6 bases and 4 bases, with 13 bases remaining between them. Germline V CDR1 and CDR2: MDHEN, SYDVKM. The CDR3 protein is CASRSGGFNQPQHF. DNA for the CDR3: TGTGCCAGCAGGTCCGGAGGGTTTAATCAGCCCCAGCATTTT.

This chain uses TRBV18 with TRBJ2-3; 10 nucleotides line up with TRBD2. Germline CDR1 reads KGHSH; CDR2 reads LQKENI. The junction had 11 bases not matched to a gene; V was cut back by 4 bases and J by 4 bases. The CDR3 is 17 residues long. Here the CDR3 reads CASSLSPSGSGPDTQYF. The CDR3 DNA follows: TGTGCCAGCTCACTCTCCCCTAGCGGGAGTGGCCCAGATACGCAGTATTTT.

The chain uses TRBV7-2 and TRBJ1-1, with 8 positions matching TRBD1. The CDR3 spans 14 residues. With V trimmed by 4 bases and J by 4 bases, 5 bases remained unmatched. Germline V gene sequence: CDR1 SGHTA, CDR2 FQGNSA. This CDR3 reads CASSSRTGPTEAFF. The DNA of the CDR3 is TGTGCCAGCAGCTCCCGGACAGGGCCCACTGAAGCTTTCTTT.

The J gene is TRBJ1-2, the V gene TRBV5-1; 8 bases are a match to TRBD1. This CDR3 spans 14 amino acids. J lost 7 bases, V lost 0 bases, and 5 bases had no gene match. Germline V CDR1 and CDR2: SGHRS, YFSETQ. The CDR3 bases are TGCGCCAGCAGCTTGGGACAGGGGCCAGGTGGCTACACCTTC. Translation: CASSLGQGPGGYTF.

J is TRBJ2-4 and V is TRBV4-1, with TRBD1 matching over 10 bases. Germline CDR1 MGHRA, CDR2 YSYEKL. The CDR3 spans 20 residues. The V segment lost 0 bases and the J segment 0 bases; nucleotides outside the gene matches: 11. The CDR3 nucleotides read TGCGCCAGCAGCCAAGACCCCTCCCGGGACAGGGGATTAGCCAAAAACATTCAGTACTTC. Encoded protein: CASSQDPSRDRGLAKNIQYF.

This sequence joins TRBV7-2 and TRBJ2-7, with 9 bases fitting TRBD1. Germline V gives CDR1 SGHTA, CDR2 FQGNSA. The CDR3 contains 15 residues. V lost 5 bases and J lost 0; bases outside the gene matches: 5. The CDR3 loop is CASSRDRVSSYEQYF. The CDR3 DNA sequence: TGTGCCAGCAGCCGGGACAGGGTAAGCTCCTACGAGCAGTACTTC.